The T cell receptor beta chain described here comes from a study of T cells in Graves' hyperthyroidism and ophthalmopathy. General study findings and limits: Appearing also in blood were most of the thyroid clonotypes expanded above 0.001.

In making diagnoses, clinical symptoms, serum thyroxine and TRAb, thyroid ultrasound and orbital computed tomography were all used. The length of the CDR3 is 11 residues. The germline CDR1 and CDR2 sequences are SQVTM and ANQGSEA. V lost 7 bases and J lost 5, with 8 bases in between. As for this clonotype: Its specificity is unknown.

The TCR beta CDR3 regions underwent amplification using RNA transcripts as the source. HTBI primers were employed in a first-round RT-PCR of the TCR CDR3. TCRdb re-called the multiplex PCR reads through MiXCR, storing one row per CDR3 protein. The sample has roughly 500,000 distinct CDR3 sequences, 40% to 50% seen once. The sequenced material came from peripheral blood or thyroid tissue (not recorded which). The chain has TRBV29-1 and TRBJ2-2, with D hard to call. The source of this sequence is an adult woman with Graves' disease, either hyperthyroidism or ophthalmopathy (not recorded which). The CDR3 DNA reads TGCAGCGGGAAAGGAACCGGGGAGCTGTTTTTT. Its translation is CSGKGTGELFF.